Below are 24 T cell receptor beta chains sequenced from a single sample in a study of T cell responses to AZD1222 COVID-19 vaccine. Sequencing used immunoSEQ multiplex PCR; TCRdb keeps in-frame clones, though not all of them. The sample lists about 93,000 clones, under 90% occurring once. The specimen comprised peripheral blood, sampled on day 0 of MenACWY control vaccination. These TCRs come from an adult in good health.

This chain uses TRBV28 with TRBJ1-3, with 12 bases that match TRBD1. Germline-derived CDR1 and CDR2 are MDHEN and SYDVKM. V trimming: 5 bases; J trimming: 3 bases; junction bases outside the gene matches: 8. This CDR3 comprises 17 residues. CDR3 bases: TGTGCCAGCAGTCCCGGGACAGGGGGCAACGTTGGAAACACCATATATTTT. Translated: CASSPGTGGNVGNTIYF. Drawing the rest from reference TRBV28 and TRBJ1-3, the complete variable domain is DVKVTQSSRYLVKRTGEKVFLECVQDMDHENMFWYRQDPGLGLRLIYFSYDVKMKEKGDIPEGYSVSREKKERFSLILESASTNQTSMYLCASSPGTGGNVGNTIYFGEGSWLTVV.

The chain employs TRBV11-3 and TRBJ1-1; D might be TRBD1 (6 bases). This CDR3 region has 14 residues. The ends were cut back, 0 bases at V and 11 bases at J, with 16 bases in the middle. Germline V gene lookup returns CDR1 SGHNT and CDR2 YENEEA. CDR3 DNA: TGTGCCAGCAGCTTAGATGGTACAGGGCGTCTCGCTTTCTTT. Protein: CASSLDGTGRLAFF.

V and J are TRBV5-1 and TRBJ1-1; no clear D. Germline V CDR1 and CDR2: SGHRS, YFSETQ. V lost 7 bases to trimming and J lost 3 bases, with 10 bases between them. The CDR3 spans 12 residues. The CDR3 sequence: CASGKGDTEAFF. The CDR3 nucleotides are TGCGCCAGCGGGAAGGGTGACACTGAAGCTTTCTTT.

The rearrangement uses TRBV7-8 and TRBJ2-2, with 7 positions matching TRBD1. J lost 3 bases, V lost 5 bases, and 15 bases had no gene match. Germline CDR1 and CDR2: SGHVS and FQNEAQ. This CDR3 spans 18 amino acids. The CDR3: CASSPSHNTQGDTGELFF. The DNA for the CDR3 is TGTGCCAGCAGCCCTTCCCACAACACTCAGGGGGACACCGGGGAGCTGTTTTTT. The full variable domain, with the rest looked up from reference TRBV7-8 and TRBJ2-2, is GAGVSQSPRYKVAKRGQDVALRCDPISGHVSLFWYQQALGQGPEFLTYFQNEAQLDKSGLPSDRFFAERPEGSVSTLKIQRTQQEDSAVYLCASSPSHNTQGDTGELFFGEGSRLTVL.

V gene TRBV2 combines with J gene TRBJ2-3, with 7 bases lining up with TRBD1. The J segment lost 3 bases and the V segment lost 2 bases, leaving 2 bases of the junction unmatched. CDR1 and CDR2 from the germline V gene are SNHLY and FYNNEI. CDR3 length: 14 amino acids. DNA of the CDR3: TGTGCCAGCAGTGAACGGACAGGTACAGATACGCAGTATTTT. This encodes CASSERTGTDTQYF.

The chain joins TRBV5-6 to TRBJ1-1; D unclear. The V gene's germline CDR1 is SGHDT and CDR2 YYEEEE. Trimming pared 1 base from V and 0 bases from J, leaving 7 bases between. The CDR3 has 14 residues. This CDR3 reads CASSLLGLNTEAFF. CDR3 coding DNA: TGTGCCAGCAGCTTGCTAGGACTGAACACTGAAGCTTTCTTT.

A few counts support this clone. The V gene is TRBV6-5, the J gene TRBJ1-1; D ambiguous. The CDR3 sequence is 15 residues long. Germline CDR1 is MNHEY and CDR2 is SVGAGI. Trimming took off 0 bases at V and 5 bases at J, with 13 bases between the two ends. CDR3 nucleotides: TGTGCCAGCAGTTACTCGTCCGCCCTAACGACTGAAGCTTTCTTT. Its translation: CASSYSSALTTEAFF.

This CDR3 is CSASFAVNSNQPQHF. The DNA of the CDR3 is TGCAGTGCTAGTTTTGCCGTGAATAGCAATCAGCCCCAGCATTTT. This rearrangement joins TRBV20-1 to TRBJ1-5; D unclear. Trimming took off 3 bases at V and 0 bases at J, with 12 bases between the two ends. CDR1 is DFQATT and CDR2 is SNEGSKA in the germline V gene (reference sequence). This CDR3 has 15 amino acids.

The rearrangement joins TRBV5-5 to TRBJ2-1; no reliable D call. CDR3 size: 11 residues. Trimming removed 1 base at V and 7 bases at J, with 3 bases between. Germline lookup yields CDR1 SGHKS and CDR2 YYEKEE (reference sequence). CDR3 coding DNA: TGTGCCAGCAGCTTGATGAATGAGCAGTTCTTC. It is translated as CASSLMNEQFF.

The chain employs TRBV11-2 and TRBJ1-1; the D is unclear. Trimming removed 1 base from V and 5 bases from J, with 8 bases in between. CDR3 length: 13 residues. The germline V gene has CDR1 SGHAT and CDR2 FQNNGV. In DNA form, the CDR3 reads TGTGCCAGCAGCTTAGGGTGGGGAACTGAAGCTTTCTTT. This encodes CASSLGWGTEAFF.

The chain employs TRBV12-1 and TRBJ1-6. TRBV12-1 represents a pseudogene. This CDR3 contains 20 residues. CDR3 amino acids: CASSPRVRDGRDLYNSPLHF. In DNA, the CDR3 is TGTGCCAGCAGTCCTCGAGTAAGGGACGGACGAGATCTCTATAATTCACCCCTCCACTTT.

The rearrangement joins TRBV2 to TRBJ1-5; D is uncertain. The ends were cut back, 5 bases at V and 2 bases at J, with 10 bases in the middle. The CDR3 is made up of 14 amino acids. Germline V CDR1 and CDR2: SNHLY, FYNNEI. The CDR3, as DNA: TGTGCCAGCAGTAACAACTGGGGCAATCAGCCCCAGCATTTT. This gives the protein CASSNNWGNQPQHF. Filled out from reference TRBV2 and TRBJ1-5, the complete variable domain reads EPEVTQTPSHQVTQMGQEVILRCVPISNHLYFYWYRQILGQKVEFLVSFYNNEISEKSEIFDDQFSVERPDGSNFTLKIRSTKLEDSAMYFCASSNNWGNQPQHFGDGTRLSIL.

V usage is TRBV6-5 and J usage is TRBJ1-3; D is undetermined. V was cut by 8 bases and J by 10 bases, with 21 bases left in between. The germline V gene encodes CDR1 MNHEY and CDR2 SVGAGI. This CDR3 comprises 14 residues. The CDR3 coding sequence is TGTGCCAGCCGAGATGCCGCACAGCTTCGGACCATATATTTT. Translating it yields CASRDAAQLRTIYF.

This chain connects TRBV11-2 to TRBJ1-5, with D possibly TRBD1 on 6 matching bases. V was trimmed by 4 bases and J by 8 bases, leaving 12 bases between them. Germline V gives CDR1 SGHAT, CDR2 FQNNGV. This CDR3 has 13 residues. CDR3 residues: CASSSQGREPQHF. In nucleotides, the CDR3 is TGTGCCAGCAGCTCCCAGGGGAGGGAGCCCCAGCATTTT. Together with reference TRBV11-2 and TRBJ1-5, the CDR3 gives the full variable domain: EAGVAQSPRYKIIEKRQSVAFWCNPISGHATLYWYQQILGQGPKLLIQFQNNGVVDDSQLPKDRFSAERLKGVDSTLKIQPAKLEDSAVYLCASSSQGREPQHFGDGTRLSIL.

The chain carries TRBV20-1 and TRBJ2-2, with TRBD1 matching 8 bases. The J segment lost 8 bases and the V segment lost 3 bases, leaving 8 bases of the junction unmatched. The CDR3 has 14 amino acids. CDR1 is DFQATT and CDR2 is SNEGSKA in the germline V gene (reference sequence). CDR3 in DNA: TGCAGTGCTAGTTTAGGACAGGGTTATGGGGAGCTGTTTTTT. This gives the protein CSASLGQGYGELFF.

The gene calls are TRBV5-1 and TRBJ2-1; D not resolved. The CDR3 totals 11 residues. The germline gives CDR1 SGHRS, CDR2 YFSETQ. With 0 bases removed from V and 5 bases from J, the gap between germline ends came to 0 bases. This chain's CDR3 is CASSLDNEQFF. The CDR3 bases are TGCGCCAGCAGCTTGGACAATGAGCAGTTCTTC.

The V and J genes are TRBV5-6 and TRBJ1-6; D uncertain. CDR3 size: 15 residues. V lost 1 base and J 7 bases, leaving 12 bases between the germline ends. Germline V gene lookup returns CDR1 SGHDT and CDR2 YYEEEE. The CDR3 nucleotides are TGTGCCAGCAGCTTGCTCGATAGAAAAAATTCACCCCTCCACTTT. This gives the protein CASSLLDRKNSPLHF.

This rearrangement joins TRBV27 to TRBJ2-6, with D unresolved. V lost 1 base and J 0 bases, leaving 13 bases between the germline ends. This CDR3 has 18 amino acids. Germline CDR1 MNHEY, CDR2 SMNVEV (reference sequence). CDR3 sequence reads: CASSLFSVPSSGANVLTF. In DNA form, the CDR3 reads TGTGCCAGCAGTTTATTTAGTGTACCTAGCTCTGGGGCCAACGTCCTGACTTTC.

The V gene is TRBV2, the J gene TRBJ1-3; the D is unclear. Trimming took off 4 bases at V and 2 bases at J, with 12 bases between the two ends. CDR1 is SNHLY and CDR2 is FYNNEI in the germline V gene. The CDR3 loop spans 15 amino acids. The DNA of the CDR3 is TGTGCCAGCAGTGTCGACATGCTACCTGGAAACACCATATATTTT. Translated: CASSVDMLPGNTIYF.

Only one count was recorded for this clone. The genes are TRBV9 and TRBJ1-3, with D possibly being TRBD1 (5 bases). The CDR3 runs 14 residues. The germline gives CDR1 SGDLS, CDR2 YYNGEE. Trimming took 0 bases from V and 2 from J, leaving 6 bases between them. This chain's CDR3 is CASSVGGAGNTIYF. DNA of the CDR3: TGTGCCAGCAGCGTAGGGGGGGCTGGAAACACCATATATTTT.

The chain is built from TRBV4-3 and TRBJ2-2; 9 nucleotides align to TRBD1. The germline gives CDR1 LGHNA, CDR2 YSLEER. J was trimmed by 0 bases and V by 1 base; bases with no gene match: 6. This CDR3 contains 18 residues. The CDR3 loop is CASSQARQGVSNTGELFF. In nucleotides, the CDR3 is TGCGCCAGCAGCCAAGCAAGACAGGGGGTTTCGAACACCGGGGAGCTGTTTTTT.

The chain combines TRBV7-2 with TRBJ1-2; D is unclear. Trimming took 1 base from V and 2 from J, leaving 8 bases between them. The CDR3 consists of 14 residues. The V gene's germline CDR1 is SGHTA and CDR2 FQGNSA. For the CDR3, the DNA is TGTGCCAGCAGCTTAGACCCCAGCAACTATGGCTACACCTTC. Translating it yields CASSLDPSNYGYTF. The variable domain in full, completed from reference TRBV7-2 and TRBJ1-2, reads GAGVSQSPSNKVTEKGKDVELRCDPISGHTALYWYRQSLGQGLEFLIYFQGNSAPDKSGLPSDRFSAERTGGSVSTLTIQRTQQEDSAVYLCASSLDPSNYGYTFGSGTRLTVV.

The rearrangement joins TRBV5-4 to TRBJ2-3; D is perhaps TRBD2 (6 bases). Trimming pared 4 bases from V and 3 bases from J, leaving 15 bases between. Looked up from germline, CDR1 is SGHNT and CDR2 is YYREEE (reference sequence). CDR3 length: 15 residues. CDR3 in amino acids: CASSPPGDGTDTQYF. Written as DNA, the CDR3 is TGTGCCAGCAGCCCCCCGGGGGATGGGACAGATACGCAGTATTTT.

The chain couples TRBV29-1 to TRBJ1-1; perhaps TRBD1 as D (6 bases). Germline CDR1 and CDR2: SQVTM and ANQGSEA. V lost 3 bases and J lost 5, with 19 bases in between. This CDR3 has 15 residues. The CDR3 loop is CSVEGRTGIDTEAFF. The DNA for the CDR3 is TGCAGCGTTGAGGGACGAACAGGGATAGATACTGAAGCTTTCTTT.